A selection of T cell receptor beta chains follows, all from one sample in a study of response to subunit inactivated influenza vaccine. TCRdb reanalysed the RT-PCR reads using MiXCR and keeps one entry per CDR3 protein. The data show 450,000 to 550,000 distinct CDR3 sequences, with 25% seen just once and over 1.5% held by the top ten. The starting material was CD4+ T cells sorted from PBMCs, obtained 5 days after vaccination. The receptors were sampled from a man aged 45-65 years who received an inactivated influenza vaccine. The CDR3 runs from the conserved cysteine through the conserved F or W. Fields, in order: J gene, V gene, clone size, D gene, CDR3 protein, CDR3 DNA. D genes are given only for firm matches. Clone size is not always given. Where it is, it says once, few, many or a class for expanded clones.

>TRBJ2-5|TRBV28|few|.
CASSFSWAQETQYF
TGTGCCAGCAGTTTTAGTTGGGCGCAAGAGACCCAGTACTTC
>TRBJ2-3|TRBV12-3/TRBV12-4|few|.
CASTALRLPGDTQYF
TGTGCCAGCACCGCACTTCGACTCCCGGGGGATACGCAGTATTTT
>TRBJ2-7|TRBV1|.|.
CTSSQVWWADSYEQYF
TGCACCAGCAGCCAAGTTTGGTGGGCTGACTCCTACGAGCAGTACTTC
>TRBJ2-2|TRBV20-1|few|TRBD1
CSATGQGNELFF
TGCAGTGCTACGGGACAGGGGAACGAGCTGTTTTTT
>TRBJ2-1|TRBV12-3/TRBV12-4|.|.
CATAPARGRNEQFF
TGTGCCACCGCACCGGCCCGGGGGCGCAATGAGCAGTTCTTC
>TRBJ2-5|TRBV7-2|many|TRBD1
CASSLGLITGGRETQYF
TGTGCCAGCAGCTTAGGACTCATAACAGGGGGGCGAGAGACCCAGTACTTC
>TRBJ2-1|TRBV20-1|few|TRBD1
CSASVNRGYNEQFF
TGCAGTGCTAGTGTCAACAGGGGTTACAATGAGCAGTTCTTC
>TRBJ1-6|TRBV7-9|many|.
CASRSGSLNSPLHF
TGTGCCAGCAGGTCAGGGTCCCTCAATTCACCCCTCCACTTT
>TRBJ2-1|TRBV25-1|.|TRBD2
CASRASGEPYNEQFF
TGTGCCAGCAGGGCGAGCGGGGAACCCTACAATGAGCAGTTCTTC
>TRBJ2-7|TRBV12-3/TRBV12-4|few|TRBD2
CASTLAGETYEQYF
TGTGCCAGCACCTTAGCGGGAGAGACCTACGAGCAGTACTTC
>TRBJ2-6|TRBV20-1|once|.
CSAPRGLTGANVLTF
TGCAGTGCTCCCCGGGGCCTCACTGGGGCCAACGTCCTGACTTTC
>TRBJ2-1|TRBV2|.|.
CASSASRRGSEQFF
TGTGCCAGCAGTGCGAGCCGGAGGGGTAGTGAGCAGTTCTTC
>TRBJ1-5|TRBV28|few|TRBD1
CASSLRGDSSNQPQHF
TGTGCCAGCAGTCTCAGGGGGGACAGTAGCAATCAGCCCCAGCATTTT
>TRBJ2-1|TRBV20-1|.|TRBD2
CSAPGGSSYNEQFF
TGCAGTGCCCCGGGGGGAAGCTCCTACAATGAGCAGTTCTTC
>TRBJ1-4|TRBV12-3/TRBV12-4|.|.
CASSLRGLTNEKLFF
TGTGCCAGCAGTTTAAGGGGTCTAACTAATGAAAAACTGTTTTTT